Each of the 5 T cell receptor beta chains below was sequenced from the same sample in a study of T cell responses to AZD1222 COVID-19 vaccine. Only in-frame clones appear in the TCRdb table, and some are missing; sequencing was by immunoSEQ multiplex PCR. The data hold about 150,000 clones, with about 88% observed a single time. Sequencing was performed on peripheral blood, taken on day 0 of AZD1222 vaccination. These receptors were taken from an adult in good health.

V is TRBV11-3 and J is TRBJ2-7; D remains ambiguous. Trimming stripped 1 base from V and 5 bases from J, with 12 bases between. From germline, CDR1 is SGHNT and CDR2 YENEEA. The CDR3 is made up of 14 amino acids. The CDR3 DNA follows: TGTGCCAGCAGCTTAGTAAATAGGGCCCACGAGCAGTACTTC. Its translation: CASSLVNRAHEQYF.

The chain is built from TRBV29-1 and TRBJ1-1, with 7 bases aligning to TRBD1. V shed 7 bases, J shed 8 bases, and the junction held 4 bases outside the gene matches. Germline lookup yields CDR1 SQVTM and CDR2 ANQGSEA. CDR3 length: 10 amino acids. CDR3 sequence reads: CSGGQLEAFF. The CDR3, as DNA: TGCAGCGGGGGACAGCTGGAAGCTTTCTTT.

This clone appeared once. The chain employs TRBV27 and TRBJ1-3, with a tentative D call TRBD1 (6 bases). The CDR3 is made up of 18 amino acids. The V end lost 6 bases, the J end lost 0 bases, and 21 bases lay between the germline ends. Germline V gives CDR1 MNHEY, CDR2 SMNVEV (reference sequence). The CDR3, as DNA: TGTGCCAGCAGCCCCATACCGCTACAGGGTTACTCTGGAAACACCATATATTTT. It codes for CASSPIPLQGYSGNTIYF.

CDR3 residues: CASSLGLGGPNYGYTF. The CDR3 nucleotides read TGTGCCAGCAGCTTGGGTCTCGGAGGGCCTAACTATGGCTACACCTTC. This sequence joins TRBV5-4 and TRBJ1-2; no clear D. V was clipped by 0 bases and J by 0 bases, with 12 bases between them. Germline lookup yields CDR1 SGHNT and CDR2 YYREEE (reference sequence). CDR3 length: 16 amino acids. The whole variable domain, remainder taken from reference TRBV5-4 and TRBJ1-2, is ETGVTQSPTHLIKTRGQQVTLRCSSQSGHNTVSWYQQALGQGPQFIFQYYREEENGRGNFPPRFSGLQFPNYSSELNVNALELDDSALYLCASSLGLGGPNYGYTFGSGTRLTVV.

The V gene is TRBV7-9, the J gene TRBJ1-5; 7 bases match TRBD1. The CDR3 totals 13 residues. The ends lost 5 bases at V and 7 bases at J; junction bases unmatched: 5. Germline loops: CDR1 SEHNR, CDR2 FQNEAQ (reference sequence). The CDR3 coding sequence is TGTGCCAGCAGCCCCTTGGGACAGCAGCCCCAGCATTTT. This encodes CASSPLGQQPQHF.